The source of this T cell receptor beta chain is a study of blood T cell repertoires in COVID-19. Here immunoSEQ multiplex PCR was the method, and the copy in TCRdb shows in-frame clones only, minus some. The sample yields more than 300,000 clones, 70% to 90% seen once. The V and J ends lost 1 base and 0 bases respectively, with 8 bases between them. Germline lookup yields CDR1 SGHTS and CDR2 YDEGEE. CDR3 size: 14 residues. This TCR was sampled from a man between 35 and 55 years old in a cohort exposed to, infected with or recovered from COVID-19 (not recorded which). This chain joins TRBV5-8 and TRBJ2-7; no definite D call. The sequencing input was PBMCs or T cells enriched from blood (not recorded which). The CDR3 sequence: CASSLNRNSYEQYF. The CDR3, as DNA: TGTGCCAGCAGCTTGAACAGAAACTCCTACGAGCAGTACTTC.